This section outlines one T cell receptor beta chain sequence together with its context. What it recognizes is unknown. Both 60 Vbeta primers and 13 Jbeta primers went into the PCR. The assay was immunoSEQ multiplex PCR, and TCRdb's table has in-frame clones only and misses some. The sample has 100,000 or so clones, roughly 80% seen once. This specimen comes from a study of cytomegalovirus exposure and HLA in healthy donors. About the study: Within an early data release were about 90 million unique TCRs drawn from HLA-typed donors.

V was cut by 6 bases and J by 1 base, with 9 bases left in between. This CDR3 spans 13 amino acids. From germline, CDR1 is MDHEN and CDR2 SYDVKM. Points from the study as a whole: Overall, approximately 150 TCR beta chains were annotated as cytomegalovirus-associated. The classifier was said to identify cytomegalovirus status with high specificity and sensitivity.

This sequence was found in a woman aged 40 to 50 in good health and CMV-seropositive. The chain uses TRBV28 and TRBJ1-2; TRBD1 is a possible D gene (6 bases). Material for sequencing was PBMCs. The CDR3 nucleotides are TGTGCCAGCAGGCCACAGGGTAACTATGGCTACACCTTC. This sequence encodes CASRPQGNYGYTF.